This TCR beta chain originates from a study of early T cells in non-severe SARS-CoV-2 infection. Study-wide context: Bulk RNA isolated from unsorted whole blood underwent sequencing; chains were not paired. Findings and caveats of the study: Matching with VDJdb favored anti-spike CD8 responses (missing private and CD4 specificities).

In germline, CDR1 is SGHRS, CDR2 YFSETQ. The trim removed 4 bases at V and 4 bases at J, leaving 9 bases unmatched. The CDR3 loop spans 16 amino acids. Unique molecular identifiers were attached to individual cDNA molecules. Via MiXCR, TCRdb re-called the 5' RACE reads, giving one row per CDR3 protein. There are 50,000 to 80,000 distinct CDR3 sequences in the sample; approximately 9.2% occur only once, and around an eighth lies in the top ten. Turning to this clonotype: Its antigen remains unidentified.

The source material was whole blood, sampled at baseline. This sequence originates from an adult who was a healthcare worker with PCR-confirmed SARS-CoV-2 infection or an uninfected control (not recorded which). The chain has TRBV5-1 and TRBJ2-2; 8 bases line up with TRBD2. The CDR3 DNA reads as TGCGCCAGCAGCCGGGAGTTGCGGGAGGTCACCGGGGAGCTGTTTTTT. It translates to CASSRELREVTGELFF.